Listed here are 20 T cell receptor beta chains from one sample, sequenced in a study of blood T cell repertoires in COVID-19. Profiled with immunoSEQ multiplex PCR; TCRdb holds only in-frame clones, not every one. The sample has about 240,000 clones; about 83% are singletons. The source material was peripheral blood. These receptors were collected from a man aged 50-60 years with acute or convalescent COVID-19.

The V and J genes are TRBV5-5 and TRBJ2-5; D unresolved. This CDR3 has 11 residues. V was trimmed by 4 bases and J by 4 bases, leaving 5 bases between them. Germline V gene sequence: CDR1 SGHKS, CDR2 YYEKEE (reference sequence). CDR3 loop: CASSTGETQYF. The CDR3 DNA sequence: TGTGCCAGCAGCACCGGAGAGACCCAGTACTTC. Combining the CDR3 with reference TRBV5-5 and TRBJ2-5 gives the whole variable domain DAGVTQSPTHLIKTRGQQVTLRCSPISGHKSVSWYQQVLGQGPQFIFQYYEKEERGRGNFPDRFSARQFPNYSSELNVNALLLGDSALYLCASSTGETQYFGPGTRLLVL.

The sample holds a few counts of this clone. An end of the junction does not agree with germline; a read error may underlie this. The chain has TRBV2 and TRBJ1-5, with a tentative D call TRBD1 (6 bases). This CDR3 is built from 11 residues. Germline V gives CDR1 SNHLY, CDR2 FYNNEI. CDR3 protein: CASSDYLRQDF. For the CDR3, the DNA is TGTGCCAGCAGTGATTACCTTCGACAGGATTTT. Variable domain in full (rest from reference TRBV2 and TRBJ1-5): EPEVTQTPSHQVTQMGQEVILRCVPISNHLYFYWYRQILGQKVEFLVSFYNNEISEKSEIFDDQFSVERPDGSNFTLKIRSTKLEDSAMYFCASSDYLRQDFGDGTRLSIL.

The chain recombines TRBV4-1 with TRBJ1-2, with TRBD1 matching over 8 bases. CDR1 and CDR2 (germline): MGHRA, YSYEKL. V dropped 0 bases and J dropped 8; count of bases not matched to a gene: 8. CDR3 size: 15 residues. CDR3 amino acids: CASSQETQGAKGYTF. For the CDR3, the DNA is TGCGCCAGCAGCCAAGAAACGCAGGGGGCTAAAGGCTACACCTTC.

V usage is TRBV27 and J usage is TRBJ2-7, with TRBD1 as a possible D gene (5 bases). Trimming removed 7 bases from V and 2 bases from J, with 15 bases in between. Per germline, CDR1 MNHEY and CDR2 SMNVEV (reference sequence). The CDR3 length is 14 residues. Written as DNA, the CDR3 is TGTGCCAGCAAGGGTACAGGCCTCACCTACGAGCAGTACTTC. Translation gives CASKGTGLTYEQYF.

The V call is TRBV6-5, the J call TRBJ1-3; the D gene is possibly TRBD1 (6 bases). The CDR3 is made up of 14 amino acids. The V gene's germline CDR1 is MNHEY and CDR2 SVGAGI. V gave up 6 bases and J gave up 4 bases, with 13 bases separating them. The DNA of the CDR3 is TGTGCCAGCAGCCGGGGACAAGCCGGAAACACCATATATTTT. This translates into CASSRGQAGNTIYF.

In its sample, this clone was seen a few times. The chain employs TRBV19 and TRBJ1-3; 7 bases map to TRBD1. The ends lost 6 bases at V and 0 bases at J; junction bases unmatched: 11. CDR1 is LNHDA, CDR2 SQIVND, per germline (reference sequence). The CDR3 sequence is 17 residues long. The chain's CDR3 is CASSPKGAGSSGNTIYF. The CDR3 DNA follows: TGTGCCAGTAGCCCTAAGGGGGCTGGTTCCTCTGGAAACACCATATATTTT.

For the CDR3, the DNA is TGTGCCAGCAGCCTTTCGGACACTGGAAACACCATATATTTT. Its translation: CASSLSDTGNTIYF. The rearrangement links TRBV3-1 (or the pseudogene TRBV3-2) to TRBJ1-3; a possible D gene is TRBD1 (5 bases). V was cut by 4 bases and J by 2 bases, with 9 bases left in between. Germline values: CDR1 LGHDT, CDR2 YNNKEL (reference sequence). The CDR3 extends over 14 amino acids.

This chain links TRBV30 with TRBJ2-5, with D maybe TRBD1 (5 bases). In germline, CDR1 is GTSNPN, CDR2 SVGIG (reference sequence). The CDR3 length is 11 residues. The V end was cut by 7 bases, the J end by 5 bases, with 11 bases between. The CDR3 protein is CASGLRETQYF. For the CDR3, the DNA is TGTGCCTCAGGGTTACGGGAGACCCAGTACTTC.

The chain employs TRBV19 and TRBJ2-7; 10 nucleotides agree with TRBD2. CDR1 and CDR2 (germline): LNHDA, SQIVND (reference sequence). V lost 5 bases and J lost 0; bases outside the gene matches: 4. This CDR3 is built from 15 residues. The CDR3 nucleotides read TGTGCCAGTAGTTATAGCGGGGGGCCCTCCTACGAGCAGTACTTC. Protein product: CASSYSGGPSYEQYF.

The CDR3: CAWRDTAYGYTF. The DNA for the CDR3 is TGTGCCTGGAGGGACACGGCGTATGGCTACACCTTC. The V gene is TRBV30, the J gene TRBJ1-2, with D possibly matching TRBD1 (5 bases). Looked up from germline, CDR1 is GTSNPN and CDR2 is SVGIG (reference sequence). The CDR3 extends over 12 amino acids. V shed 3 bases and J shed 5 bases, with 10 bases lying between them.

The V and J genes are TRBV7-9 and TRBJ2-1, with D maybe TRBD1 (6 bases). The V end lost 5 bases, the J end lost 5 bases, and 16 bases lay between the germline ends. CDR3 length: 15 amino acids. Germline-derived CDR1 and CDR2 are SEHNR and FQNEAQ (reference sequence). The CDR3 sequence: CASSQTGPRDNEQFF. CDR3 DNA sequence: TGTGCCAGCAGCCAGACAGGCCCGCGTGACAATGAGCAGTTCTTC.

V and J are TRBV19 and TRBJ2-5; tentative D call: TRBD1 (5 bases). The ends were cut back, 6 bases at V and 0 bases at J, with 14 bases in the middle. The V gene's germline CDR1 is LNHDA and CDR2 SQIVND (reference sequence). CDR3 size: 15 residues. The CDR3 region has the DNA TGTGCCAGTAGCCATTTTGACAGAAACCAAGAGACCCAGTACTTC. Protein sequence: CASSHFDRNQETQYF.

This chain connects TRBV2 to TRBJ2-5; 7 bases are shared with TRBD2. The CDR3 length is 15 residues. V lost 3 bases, J lost 0 bases, and 4 bases stayed unmatched. In germline, CDR1 is SNHLY, CDR2 FYNNEI. The CDR3 sequence is CASSDLLADQETQYF. The CDR3 bases are TGTGCCAGCAGTGACCTGCTAGCGGACCAAGAGACCCAGTACTTC.

The sample holds a few counts of this clone. The rearrangement links TRBV11-3 to TRBJ2-3, with 8 bases matching TRBD1. The CDR3 spans 18 residues. V lost 2 bases and J lost 3; bases outside the gene matches: 13. In germline, CDR1 is SGHNT, CDR2 YENEEA. The CDR3 nucleotides are TGTGCCAGCAGCTTACTCCCCCAGGGGGCGTTTGCAACAGATACGCAGTATTTT. Amino acids: CASSLLPQGAFATDTQYF.

This chain uses TRBV11-2 with TRBJ2-6, with a possible D match to TRBD2 (5 bases). Between the trimmed V and J ends, which lost 8 bases and 0 bases, there was a span of 14 bases. The CDR3 runs to 16 residues. The germline V gene encodes CDR1 SGHAT and CDR2 FQNNGV. The CDR3 protein is CASRNPGISGANVLTF. The CDR3 DNA is TGTGCCAGCCGGAACCCGGGGATCTCTGGGGCCAACGTCCTGACTTTC.

The rearrangement joins TRBV6-1 to TRBJ1-1; D not certain. CDR1 MNHNS and CDR2 SASEGT come from the germline V gene. The V end was cut by 3 bases, the J end by 4 bases, with 12 bases between. The CDR3 has 14 amino acids. The CDR3 nucleotides read TGTGCCAGCAGTGACGAGGGCTCGATCACTGAAGCTTTCTTT. It encodes CASSDEGSITEAFF.

This rearrangement joins TRBV30 to TRBJ1-2, with D uncertain. This CDR3 comprises 12 residues. From germline, CDR1 is GTSNPN and CDR2 SVGIG (reference sequence). Trimming took off 0 bases at V and 4 bases at J, with 6 bases between the two ends. Here the CDR3 DNA reads TGTGCCTGGAGTGTTGGCGGCTATGGCTACACCTTC. Translated, it gives CAWSVGGYGYTF.

The chain combines TRBV5-1 with TRBJ1-5, with TRBD1 matching over 9 bases. Per germline, CDR1 SGHRS and CDR2 YFSETQ. CDR3 size: 15 residues. The junction had 4 bases not matched to a gene; V was cut back by 2 bases and J by 4 bases. The CDR3 protein is CASSFGTGPNQPQHF. As DNA, the CDR3 is TGCGCCAGCAGCTTCGGGACAGGGCCTAATCAGCCCCAGCATTTT. Drawing the rest from reference TRBV5-1 and TRBJ1-5, the complete variable domain is KAGVTQTPRYLIKTRGQQVTLSCSPISGHRSVSWYQQTPGQGLQFLFEYFSETQRNKGNFPGRFSGRQFSNSRSEMNVSTLELGDSALYLCASSFGTGPNQPQHFGDGTRLSIL.

This clone was picked up a small number of times. This chain joins TRBV5-1 and TRBJ1-5; D remains ambiguous. In germline, CDR1 is SGHRS, CDR2 YFSETQ. The CDR3 contains 14 residues. The V end was cut by 5 bases, the J end by 2 bases, with 11 bases between. The CDR3 region has the DNA TGCGCCAGCAGTAACGGAGATCGCAATCAGCCCCAGCATTTT. This sequence encodes CASSNGDRNQPQHF.

The CDR3 DNA follows: TGTGCCAGTAGTATAGGACAGCGGGTGAGCACAGATACGCAGTATTTT. Translation gives CASSIGQRVSTDTQYF. The chain has TRBV19 and TRBJ2-3, with D maybe TRBD2 (6 bases). The CDR3 is made up of 16 amino acids. The V end lost 1 base, the J end lost 0 bases, and 11 bases lay between the germline ends. Germline values: CDR1 LNHDA, CDR2 SQIVND (reference sequence).